This T cell receptor beta chain was sequenced during a study of T cells after yellow fever vaccination (dated by TCRdb to between 2018 and 2021). About the full investigation: The SMART-Seq v4 Ultra Low Input RNA kit was used to prepare libraries from fractions with low cell numbers. To follow T-cell clones before and after both primary and booster YFV17D yellow fever vaccination, bulk TCR alpha and beta repertoires underwent longitudinal sequencing. The cohort comprised two healthy male donors, one aged 18 to 29 and one aged 30 to 40 years. Blood samples were taken at several timepoints before and after primary and secondary immunization, and bulk PBMC replicates and cell subsets were isolated.

Looking up the germline V gene yields CDR1 SQVTM and CDR2 ANQGSEA. The cysteine opens and the phenylalanine closes a CDR3 of 15 amino acids. The only DNA kept is the CDR3, 45 bases in frame from the first base. The junction shows trimming of 5 bases on V and 4 bases on J, plus 19 bases between the germline ends. This clonotype was seen a handful of times. Its antigen remains undetermined. No base-level quality is on record; no much larger clone is a single base apart. Study-wide conclusions, independent of this receptor: Computational filtering was needed because FACS-sorted repertoires could contain abundant contaminating clonotypes from the bulk population. Because only a couple of donors were included in the study, the extent to which the findings can be generalized is limited. After the booster, most of the clones that had expanded following primary vaccination were detected again (96% of CD4 and around 88% of CD8), which suggests that memory was broadly maintained. A small fraction of clonotypes appeared in both the CD4 and CD8 compartments, likely as a result of convergent recombination. The secondary T-cell response was found to be weaker but faster than the primary response, with a peak reached on day 5 rather than on day 15.

What this sample's treatment or condition label stands for: live attenuated yellow fever vaccine strain. PBMCs were isolated from peripheral blood using a standard Ficoll-Paque protocol. Dynabeads CD4 and CD8 positive selection kits were used to isolate the CD4 and CD8 T-cell fractions. RNA was extracted with TriZol from bulk PBMCs, CD4 and CD8 fractions, and dextramer-positive and dextramer-negative fractions. The sequencing machine was an Illumina NovaSeq 6000. TCR cDNA was synthesized by 5'RACE template switching, which introduced a universal primer site and unique molecular identifiers. Priming for cDNA synthesis came from both the TCR alpha and TCR beta constant segments. Libraries were amplified in two PCR steps, with sample barcodes and sequencing adapters added in the second step. Sequencing of the libraries was done on either Illumina HiSeq 2500 (2x100 bp) or NovaSeq (2x150 bp). As for how the authors treated the data: MIGEC handled demultiplexing of reads and collapsing into UMI consensus sequences, while MiXCR performed V(D)J alignment. Vaccine-responding clonotypes were defined with edgeR using replicate PBMC samples, requiring FDR below 0.01 and a log2 fold change above 5 up to day 15. Each bulk clonotype received a CD4 or CD8 identity based on whether the sequenced CD4 or CD8 repertoire contained that clonotype at higher abundance. The raw public data were reprocessed by TCRdb itself: fastp quality trimming at Q25, MiXCR clonotype calling, in-frame beta chains only. Rows are combined by CDR3 protein, so each entry shows the most common genes and DNA. TCRdb, rather than the study authors, made the V and J calls. The sample data list about 220,000 distinct CDR3 sequences, and approximately 3.3% of these were observed just once. Around 3% of the sample belongs to the ten largest clones.

The chain is encoded by TRBV29-1 joined to TRBJ2-3, with no confident D gene call. The material was CD4+ T cells sorted from PBMCs, obtained 10 days after the yellow fever booster vaccination. The receptor comes from a man between 18 and 35 years old who received the YFV17D yellow fever vaccine. The DNA is as follows: TGCAGCGTTCGAGGAGCCCTTCCTCGGGCAGATACGCAGTATTTT. Translated, this is CSVRGALPRADTQYF.